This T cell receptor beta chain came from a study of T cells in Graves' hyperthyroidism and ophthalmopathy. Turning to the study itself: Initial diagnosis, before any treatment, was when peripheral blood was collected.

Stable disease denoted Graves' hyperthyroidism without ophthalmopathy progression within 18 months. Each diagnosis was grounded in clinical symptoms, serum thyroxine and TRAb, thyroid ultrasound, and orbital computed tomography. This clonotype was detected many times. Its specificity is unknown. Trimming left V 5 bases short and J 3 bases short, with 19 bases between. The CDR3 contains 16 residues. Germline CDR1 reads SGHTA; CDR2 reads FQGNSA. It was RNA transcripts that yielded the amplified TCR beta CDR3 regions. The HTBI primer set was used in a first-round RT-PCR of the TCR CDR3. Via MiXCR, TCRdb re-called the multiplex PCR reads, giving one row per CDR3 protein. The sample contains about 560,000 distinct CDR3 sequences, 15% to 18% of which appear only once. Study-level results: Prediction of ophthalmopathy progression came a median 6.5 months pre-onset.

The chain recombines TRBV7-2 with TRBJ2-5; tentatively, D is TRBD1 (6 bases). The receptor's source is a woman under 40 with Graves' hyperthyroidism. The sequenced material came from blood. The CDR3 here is CASSREGWTEKETQYF. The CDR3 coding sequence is TGTGCCAGCAGCAGAGAGGGTTGGACAGAAAAAGAGACCCAGTACTTC. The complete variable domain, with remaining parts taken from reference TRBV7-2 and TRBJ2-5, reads GAGVSQSPSNKVTEKGKDVELRCDPISGHTALYWYRQSLGQGLEFLIYFQGNSAPDKSGLPSDRFSAERTGGSVSTLTIQRTQQEDSAVYLCASSREGWTEKETQYFGPGTRLLVL.